This TCR beta chain was sequenced in a study of cytomegalovirus exposure and HLA in healthy donors. Background on the study: Of the donors genotyped, 300 to 500 in all, about 81% fell in the Caucasian-associated ancestry cluster.

Primers for the PCR totalled 60 Vbeta and 13 Jbeta. The table came from immunoSEQ multiplex PCR; TCRdb's copy has only in-frame clones and leaves some out. The data hold some 200,000 clones, with just over 75% observed a single time. Germline lookup yields CDR1 KGHSH and CDR2 LQKENI. V was clipped by 4 bases and J by 3 bases; unmatched bases: 4. The CDR3 is made up of 14 amino acids. Remarks on this clone: The antigen is undetermined.

Notes on the study in general: Cytomegalovirus status was reportedly diagnosed by the classifier with high specificity and sensitivity. Overall, around 160 TCR beta chains were annotated as cytomegalovirus-associated. As a later analysis showed, several of the most significant clusters appeared to be linked to common viral pathogens.

The sample taken for sequencing was PBMCs. The source is a man aged 18-30 years in good health and CMV-seronegative. The genes are TRBV18 and TRBJ2-5, with TRBD1 identical over 8 bases. The CDR3 loop is CASSRSGGKETQYF. Here the CDR3 DNA reads TGTGCCAGCTCACGTTCAGGGGGCAAAGAGACCCAGTACTTC. The full variable domain, with the rest looked up from reference TRBV18 and TRBJ2-5, is NAGVMQNPRHLVRRRGQEARLRCSPMKGHSHVYWYRQLPEEGLKFMVYLQKENIIDESGMPKERFSAEFPKEGPSILRIQQVVRGDSAAYFCASSRSGGKETQYFGPGTRLLVL.